This is a list of T cell receptor beta chains from one sample in a study of blood T cells in healthy people across ages. TCRdb called the 5' RACE reads again in MiXCR, with one record for every CDR3 protein. This table has 550,000 to 600,000 distinct CDR3 sequences, more than 45% appearing once. Source material: blood. The receptors derive from a man of 80 years or more in good health. CDR3s leave out the opening cysteine and the closing phenylalanine or tryptophan.

J: TRBJ2-7
V: TRBV20-1
CDR3: SASRGAGSYNEQY

J: TRBJ2-1
V: TRBV7-2
CDR3: ASRQRDSVYNEQF

J: TRBJ1-2
V: TRBV10-1
CDR3: ASSDLRNPTLYGYT

J: TRBJ2-1
V: TRBV15
CDR3: ATSREGGGPYNEQF

J: TRBJ2-7
V: TRBV5-4
CDR3: ASSLEDRGAYEQY

J: TRBJ1-2
V: TRBV6-2/TRBV6-3
CDR3: ASRLQTANYGYT

J: TRBJ2-7
V: TRBV20-1
CDR3: SARAGDRESNSEQY

J: TRBJ2-1
V: TRBV4-3
CDR3: ASSQDRRYNEQF

J: TRBJ2-2
V: TRBV5-1
CDR3: ASSLKLAGDGAGELF

J: TRBJ1-2
V: TRBV2
CDR3: ASSEAGQGYGYT

J: TRBJ2-1
V: TRBV7-2
CDR3: ASSLVEGGPNEQF

J: -
V: TRBV20-1
CDR3: SARDRRRTTYEQY

J: TRBJ2-3
V: TRBV11-2
CDR3: ASSQGTETDTQY

J: TRBJ1-6
V: TRBV7-2
CDR3: VSSPLGSPLH

J: TRBJ1-1
V: TRBV9
CDR3: ASGVGTVTEAF

J: TRBJ1-2
V: TRBV30
CDR3: AWSSLRQTNYGYT

J: TRBJ2-6
V: TRBV12-3/TRBV12-4
CDR3: ASSPRAGANVLT

J: TRBJ2-4
V: TRBV7-9
CDR3: ASSKTGLQNIQY

J: TRBJ2-7
V: TRBV18
CDR3: ASSEGAPNVNYEQY

J: TRBJ2-2
V: TRBV27
CDR3: ASSPGTGVPSGTGELF

J: TRBJ2-6
V: TRBV21-1
CDR3: ATREQGIPSGANVLT

J: TRBJ2-3
V: TRBV5-1
CDR3: ASSSPGSASTDTQY

J: TRBJ1-2
V: TRBV4-1
CDR3: ASSQGVTVYGYT

J: TRBJ2-1
V: TRBV7-2
CDR3: ASSLGQLKTEQF

J: TRBJ2-1
V: TRBV20-1
CDR3: SARGYSLPYNEQF

J: TRBJ2-5
V: TRBV7-2
CDR3: ASSLALGGLETQY

J: TRBJ1-1
V: TRBV20-1
CDR3: SARVEGARGEAF

J: TRBJ1-2
V: TRBV4-2
CDR3: ASSHSTGKKDGYT